These 11 T cell receptor beta chains were sequenced from one sample in a study of blood T cell repertoires in COVID-19 (dated by TCRdb to 2018 to 2021). Preparation of the library involved the immunoSEQ multiplex PCR assay. This immuneACCESS table, as held by TCRdb, lists in-frame sequences with V and J called but not all clones. Of the missing ones, under half trace to an unresolved V gene in checked studies; the others have no known cause. The sample table holds more than 150,000 clones, of which around 90% were seen once. About 2.2% of the sample lies in the top ten. Material for sequencing was PBMCs or T cells enriched from blood (not recorded which). The receptors here all came from a woman aged 25-40 years who had recovered from COVID-19.

The J gene is TRBJ1-5, the V gene TRBV4-2; 12 positions agree with TRBD1. Germline CDR1 and CDR2: LGHNA and YNFKEQ. The CDR3 runs 17 residues. V lost 1 base to trimming and J lost 7 bases; unmatched junction nucleotides: 8. This CDR3 is CASSQVGQGAAFQPQHF. The CDR3 DNA sequence: TGTGCCAGCAGCCAAGTGGGACAGGGGGCAGCTTTCCAGCCCCAGCATTTT.

This clone was detected only a few times. This chain joins TRBV10-3 and TRBJ1-5; TRBD1 might be the D (6 bases). The CDR3 covers 14 residues. V was cut by 6 bases and J by 1 base, with 10 bases left in between. Germline V CDR1 and CDR2: ENHRY, SYGVKD. CDR3 in amino acids: CAISPGHSNQPQHF. The CDR3 nucleotides read TGTGCCATCAGCCCGGGACACAGCAATCAGCCCCAGCATTTT.

The chain uses TRBV25-1 and TRBJ2-1, with 13 bases matching TRBD2. This CDR3 has 17 amino acids. With V trimmed by 4 bases and J by 2 bases, 5 bases remained unmatched. CDR1 is MGHDK, CDR2 SYGVNS, per germline. This CDR3 reads CASSGTSGSVPYNEQFF. The CDR3 bases are TGTGCCAGCAGTGGGACTAGCGGGAGTGTACCCTACAATGAGCAGTTCTTC.

This sequence joins TRBV5-8 and TRBJ1-5, with a weak D call TRBD1 (6 bases). Per germline, CDR1 SGHTS and CDR2 YDEGEE. The length of the CDR3 is 15 residues. The ends were cut back, 0 bases at V and 4 bases at J, with 11 bases in the middle. DNA for the CDR3: TGTGCCAGCAGCTTGGGGCCAAGGGGGAATCAGCCCCAGCATTTT. Encoded protein: CASSLGPRGNQPQHF.

This chain links TRBV2 with TRBJ2-3; 11 nucleotides match TRBD2. This CDR3 contains 14 residues. V lost 9 bases to trimming and J lost 7 bases; unmatched junction nucleotides: 9. CDR1 SNHLY and CDR2 FYNNEI come from the germline V gene. The CDR3, as DNA: TGTGCCAGGGAAACTAGCGGGAGTGTATATACGCAGTATTTT. Translating it yields CARETSGSVYTQYF.

This rearrangement joins TRBV27 to TRBJ1-5, with 8 bases aligning to TRBD1. Germline V gene sequence: CDR1 MNHEY, CDR2 SMNVEV (reference sequence). There are 15 residues in the CDR3. V was clipped by 9 bases and J by 7 bases; unmatched bases: 14. CDR3 residues: CASSRGRSISQPQHF. The DNA of the CDR3 is TGTGCCAGTTCCAGGGGGCGCAGTATTTCGCAGCCCCAGCATTTT.

This chain uses TRBV12-5 with TRBJ1-5, with D possibly TRBD1 on 6 matching bases. Germline V gene sequence: CDR1 LGHNT, CDR2 FRNRAP. The CDR3 is 16 amino acids. V lost 1 base, J lost 2 bases, and 12 bases lay in between. The CDR3 loop is CASGLAQGSGNQPQHF. The CDR3, as DNA: TGTGCTAGTGGTTTGGCACAGGGTTCTGGCAATCAGCCCCAGCATTTT. Variable domain in full (rest from reference TRBV12-5 and TRBJ1-5): DARVTQTPRHKVTEMGQEVTMRCQPILGHNTVFWYRQTMMQGLELLAYFRNRAPLDDSGMPKDRFSAEMPDATLATLKIQPSEPRDSAVYFCASGLAQGSGNQPQHFGDGTRLSIL.

The chain recombines TRBV4-3 with TRBJ1-1; 8 positions agree with TRBD1. V dropped 0 bases and J dropped 5; count of bases not matched to a gene: 11. Germline V CDR1 and CDR2: LGHNA, YSLEER. CDR3 size: 17 residues. CDR3 nucleotides: TGCGCCAGCAGCCAAGAGGTAGGGGGACAGGTGGGGACTGAAGCTTTCTTT. Protein: CASSQEVGGQVGTEAFF.

The gene calls are TRBV18 and TRBJ2-7; weak D call: TRBD1 (7 bases). Germline CDR1 reads KGHSH; CDR2 reads LQKENI. This CDR3 region has 16 residues. Trimming removed 3 bases from V and 4 bases from J, with 19 bases in between. CDR3 in DNA: TGTGCCAGCTCACCGGGGTACCAGGGGGGCGCGTACGAGCAGTACTTC. This encodes CASSPGYQGGAYEQYF.

The chain joins TRBV19 to TRBJ2-1; 9 nucleotides align to TRBD2. The germline V gene encodes CDR1 LNHDA and CDR2 SQIVND (reference sequence). The CDR3 is 15 amino acids. The V segment lost 3 bases and the J segment 7 bases; nucleotides outside the gene matches: 7. CDR3 DNA: TGTGCCAGTAGTATCCCCGCGGGGGGGGGAAATGAGCAGTTCTTC. This codes for CASSIPAGGGNEQFF. Supplemented by reference TRBV19 and TRBJ2-1, the full variable domain reads DGGITQSPKYLFRKEGQNVTLSCEQNLNHDAMYWYRQDPGQGLRLIYYSQIVNDFQKGDIAEGYSVSREKKESFPLTVTSAQKNPTAFYLCASSIPAGGGNEQFFGPGTRLTVL.

The chain is built from TRBV7-2 and TRBJ2-7, with 7 bases lining up with TRBD1. The CDR3 covers 15 residues. CDR1 is SGHTA, CDR2 FQGNSA, per germline. With V trimmed by 5 bases and J by 2 bases, 9 bases remained unmatched. The CDR3 loop reads CASSKATGTAYEQYF. The CDR3 DNA reads as TGTGCCAGCAGCAAAGCGACCGGGACAGCCTACGAGCAGTACTTC.